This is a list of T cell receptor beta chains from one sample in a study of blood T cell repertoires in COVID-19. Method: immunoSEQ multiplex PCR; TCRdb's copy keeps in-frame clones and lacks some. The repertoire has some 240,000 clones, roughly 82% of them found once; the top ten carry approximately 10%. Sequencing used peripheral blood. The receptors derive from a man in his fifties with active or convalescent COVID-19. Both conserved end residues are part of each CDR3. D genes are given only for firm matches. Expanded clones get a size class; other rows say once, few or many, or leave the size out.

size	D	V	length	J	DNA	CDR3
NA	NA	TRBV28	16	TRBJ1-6	TGTGCCAGCAGTTCGGGACTGAGCTCCTATAATTCACCCCTCCACTTT	CASSSGLSSYNSPLHF
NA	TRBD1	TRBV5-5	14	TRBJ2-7	TGTGCCAGCAGCTTGAGGCAGGGGGCCTACGAGCAGTACTTC	CASSLRQGAYEQYF
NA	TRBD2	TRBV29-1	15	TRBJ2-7	TGCAGCGTTGGAATGGGGGGAGCGGGGACCTACGAGCAGTACTTC	CSVGMGGAGTYEQYF
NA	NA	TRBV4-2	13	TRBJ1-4	TGTGCCAGCAGCCCCAGGTTGAATGAAAAACTGTTTTTT	CASSPRLNEKLFF
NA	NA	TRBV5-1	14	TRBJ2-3	TGCGCCAGCAGTCGAGCAACCCGCACAGATACGCAGTATTTT	CASSRATRTDTQYF
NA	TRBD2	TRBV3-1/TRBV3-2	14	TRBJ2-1	TGTGCCAGCAGCCTCCTAAAGAGCGGGAGTGGTCAGTTCTTC	CASSLLKSGSGQFF
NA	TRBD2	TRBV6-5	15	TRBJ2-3	TGTGCCAGCAGTTACGGGACTACTAGCACAGATACGCAGTATTTT	CASSYGTTSTDTQYF
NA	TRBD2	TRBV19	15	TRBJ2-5	TGTGCCAGTAGTGTACTAGCGGGGGACCAAGAGACCCAGTACTTC	CASSVLAGDQETQYF
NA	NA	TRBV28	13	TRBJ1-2	TGTGCCAGCAGTTTCAGGGATCCCGGGGGCTACACCTTC	CASSFRDPGGYTF
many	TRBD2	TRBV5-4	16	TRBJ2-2	TGTGCCAGCAGCCAGCGACTAGCGGGTGACACCGGGGAGCTGTTTTTT	CASSQRLAGDTGELFF
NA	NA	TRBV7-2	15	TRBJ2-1	TGTGCCAGCAGCTTAAGCGCTTTGGCCCTCAATGAGCAGTTCTTC	CASSLSALALNEQFF
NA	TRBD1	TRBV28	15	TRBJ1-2	TGTGCCAGCAGTCAACCGGGACAGCATTCCTATGGCTACACCTTC	CASSQPGQHSYGYTF
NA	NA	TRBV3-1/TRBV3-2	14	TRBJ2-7	TGTGCCAGCAGCCAATATCAGGGTGGGTACGAGCAGTACTTC	CASSQYQGGYEQYF
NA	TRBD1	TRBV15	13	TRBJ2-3	TGTGCCACCAGCAGGACACAGGGGGCCTTTCCGTATTTT	CATSRTQGAFPYF
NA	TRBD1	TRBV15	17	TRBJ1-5	TGTGCCACCAGCAGGGGGGGAACAACCGACAGGGGGCAGCCCCAGCATTTT	CATSRGGTTDRGQPQHF
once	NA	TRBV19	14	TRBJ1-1	TGTGCCAGTGCTACAGGGACCTTGAACACTGAAGCTTTCTTT	CASATGTLNTEAFF
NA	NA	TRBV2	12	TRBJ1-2	TGTGCCAGCTCTGGACACTCCTATGGCTACACCTTC	CASSGHSYGYTF
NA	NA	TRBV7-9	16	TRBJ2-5	TGTGCCAGCAGCCCCCGTGGGGCGAGTGGGCAAGAGACCCAGTACTTC	CASSPRGASGQETQYF
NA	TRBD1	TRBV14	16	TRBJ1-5	TGTGCCAGCAGCCAACCGGGACAGGGGGCTCTCCAGCCCCAGCATTTT	CASSQPGQGALQPQHF
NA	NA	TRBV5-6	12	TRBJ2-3	TGTGCCAGCAGCTATAGCGCGGATACGCAGTATTTT	CASSYSADTQYF
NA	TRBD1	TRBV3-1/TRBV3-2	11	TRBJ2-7	TGTGCCAGCAGCCATATGACAGGGCTGTACTTC	CASSHMTGLYF
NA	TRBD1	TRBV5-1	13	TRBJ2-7	TGCGCCAGCAGCTTGGACAGGGGGTACGAGCAGTACTTC	CASSLDRGYEQYF
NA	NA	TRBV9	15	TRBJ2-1	TGTGCCAGCAGCGTAGGTCCCCGCTCCTACAATGAGCAGTTCTTC	CASSVGPRSYNEQFF
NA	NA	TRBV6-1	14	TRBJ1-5	TGTGCCAGCAGTGACGAGTATAGCAATCAGCCCCAGCATTTT	CASSDEYSNQPQHF
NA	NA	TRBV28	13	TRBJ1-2	TGTGCCAGCAGTTTAGTGTCGGGGAATGGCTACACCTTC	CASSLVSGNGYTF
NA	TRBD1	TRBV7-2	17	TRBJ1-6	TGTGCCAGCAGCTCACAGGGGGCGATCACCTATAATTCACCCCTCCACTTT	CASSSQGAITYNSPLHF
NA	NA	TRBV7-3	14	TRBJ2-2	TGTGCCAGCAGCTTAAGTCCTAACACCGGGGAGCTGTTTTTT	CASSLSPNTGELFF
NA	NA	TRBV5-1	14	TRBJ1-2	TGCGCCAGCAGCTTGTTTGAAACAAACTATGGCTACACCTTC	CASSLFETNYGYTF
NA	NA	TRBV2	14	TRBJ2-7	TGTGCCAGCAGTGTTATGGGGGCAAGCTACGAGCAGTACTTC	CASSVMGASYEQYF
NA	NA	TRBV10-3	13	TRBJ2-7	TGTGCCACCGGGACTTCCCCCTCCTACGAGCAGTACTTC	CATGTSPSYEQYF
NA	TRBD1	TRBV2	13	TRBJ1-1	TGTGCCGGAGACAGGGTCTTGAACACTGAAGCTTTCTTT	CAGDRVLNTEAFF
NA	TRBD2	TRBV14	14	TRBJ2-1	TGTGCCAGCAGCCGAGAGAGCGGGGGGGATGAGCAGTTCTTC	CASSRESGGDEQFF
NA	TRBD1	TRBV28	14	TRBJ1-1	TGTGCCAGCAGTGGACAGGGATGGAACACTGAAGCTTTCTTT	CASSGQGWNTEAFF
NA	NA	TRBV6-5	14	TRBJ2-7	TGTGCCAGCAGTTACGGGACATACTCCTACGAGCAGTACTTC	CASSYGTYSYEQYF
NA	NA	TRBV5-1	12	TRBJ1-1	TGCGCCAGCACCCGGGAGGGTACTGAAGCTTTCTTT	CASTREGTEAFF
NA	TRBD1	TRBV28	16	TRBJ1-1	TGTGCCAGCAGTTTCGGGGACAGGATCATGAACACTGAAGCTTTCTTT	CASSFGDRIMNTEAFF
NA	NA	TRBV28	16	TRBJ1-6	TGTGCCAGCAGTACCGGTGGGAGCTCCTATAATTCACCCCTCCACTTT	CASSTGGSSYNSPLHF
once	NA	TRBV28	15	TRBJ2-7	TGTGCCAGCAGCCTAGAGGGGGAAGCCTCCTACGAGCAGTACTTC	CASSLEGEASYEQYF
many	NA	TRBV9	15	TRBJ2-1	TGTGCCAGCAGCGTAGGGGGTAGCGGAAACAATGAGCAGTTCTTC	CASSVGGSGNNEQFF
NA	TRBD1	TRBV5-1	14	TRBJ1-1	TGCGCCAGCTGGGACAGGGGCCAGAACACTGAAGCTTTCTTT	CASWDRGQNTEAFF
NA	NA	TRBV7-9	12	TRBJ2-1	TGTGCCAGCAGCTGGGAGTACAATGAGCAGTTCTTC	CASSWEYNEQFF
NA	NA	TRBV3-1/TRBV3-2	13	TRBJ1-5	TGTGCCAGCAGCAAGGGGATCAATCAGCCCCAGCATTTT	CASSKGINQPQHF
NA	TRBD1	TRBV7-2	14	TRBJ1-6	TGTGCCAGCAGCCAAGACAGGGGATATTCACCCCTCCACTTT	CASSQDRGYSPLHF
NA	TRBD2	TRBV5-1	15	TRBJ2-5	TGCGCCAGCAGCGTAGGGACTAGCGGAGGGGAGACCCAGTACTTC	CASSVGTSGGETQYF
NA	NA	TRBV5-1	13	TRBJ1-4	TGCGCCAGCAGCTTGGCGACGGGAGAAAAACTGTTTTTT	CASSLATGEKLFF
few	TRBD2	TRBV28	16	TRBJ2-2	TGTGCCAGCAGGGGACTAGCGGGAACGAACACCGGGGAGCTGTTTTTT	CASRGLAGTNTGELFF
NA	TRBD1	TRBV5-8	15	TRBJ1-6	TGTGCCAGCAGCTTGGCCGGGACAGGGGATTCACCCCTCCACTTT	CASSLAGTGDSPLHF
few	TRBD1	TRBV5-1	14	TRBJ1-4	TGCGCCAGCGCCCCGACAGGGGCTGGCGAAAAACTGTTTTTT	CASAPTGAGEKLFF
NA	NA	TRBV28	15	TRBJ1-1	TGTGCCAGCCCCCGCCCCGGACGGGAGGACACTGAAGCTTTCTTT	CASPRPGREDTEAFF
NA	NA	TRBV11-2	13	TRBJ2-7	TGTGCCAGCAGCCAACAGCCAACCTACGAGCAGTACTTC	CASSQQPTYEQYF
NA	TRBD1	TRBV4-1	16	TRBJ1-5	TGCGCCAGCAGCCAAGAGGGGACAGGGGGCTTTCAGCCCCAGCATTTT	CASSQEGTGGFQPQHF
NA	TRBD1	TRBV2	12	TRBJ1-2	TGTGCCACCCGCAAGGGGGCGTTTGGCTACACCTTC	CATRKGAFGYTF
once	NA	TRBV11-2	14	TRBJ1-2	TGTGCCAGCAGCTTAGGATTCTGGAGCTATGGCTACACCTTC	CASSLGFWSYGYTF
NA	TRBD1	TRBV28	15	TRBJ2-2	TGTGCCATCAGAGGACAGGGCGTTGACACCGGGGAGCTGTTTTTT	CAIRGQGVDTGELFF
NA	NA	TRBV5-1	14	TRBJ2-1	TGCGCCAGCAGCCTCCAGACAGGCTACAATGAGCAGTTCTTC	CASSLQTGYNEQFF